The rows below give T cell receptor beta chains drawn from one sample of a study of T cells after posttransplantation cyclophosphamide. Some clones are missing from TCRdb's copy, which holds only in-frame ones; the method was immunoSEQ multiplex PCR. The table lists roughly 70,000 clones, 93% of them singletons, with about 3% in the top ten. Specimen: PBMCs. The receptor source for this set is a woman between 25 and 40 years old in good health and a related stem cell transplant donor. The CDR3 runs from the conserved cysteine through the conserved F or W. The order of the fields is CDR3 DNA, CDR3 protein, V gene, D gene, J gene, clone size. A D gene is named only where the DNA matches it firmly. Part of the rows lack a size; the others show once, few, many or a class for expanded clones.

cdr3_nt: TGTGCCAGCAGCTTAGAGAATGGCAATCAGCCCCAGCATTTT; cdr3_aa: CASSLENGNQPQHF; v_call: TRBV7-9; d_call: -; j_call: TRBJ1-5; clone_size: -
cdr3_nt: TGTGCCAGCAGCCAACAACTCATGGGGGACGGCAATCAGCCCCAGCATTTT; cdr3_aa: CASSQQLMGDGNQPQHF; v_call: TRBV4-2; d_call: -; j_call: TRBJ1-5; clone_size: -
cdr3_nt: TGTGCCTGGAGCCCCTCCAGCGTCCAAGAGACCCAGTACTTC; cdr3_aa: CAWSPSSVQETQYF; v_call: TRBV30; d_call: -; j_call: TRBJ2-5; clone_size: few
cdr3_nt: TGTGCCAGCAGTGACGGAGTCAGCACAGATACGCAGTATTTT; cdr3_aa: CASSDGVSTDTQYF; v_call: TRBV2; d_call: -; j_call: TRBJ2-3; clone_size: once
cdr3_nt: TGTGCCAGCAGTCCCGGGACAGGGGATCTATCACCCCTCCACTTT; cdr3_aa: CASSPGTGDLSPLHF; v_call: TRBV28; d_call: TRBD1; j_call: TRBJ1-6; clone_size: many
cdr3_nt: TGTGCCAGCAGCCGCCCACCAGCGGGGGGGTATGAGCAGTTCTTC; cdr3_aa: CASSRPPAGGYEQFF; v_call: TRBV5-6; d_call: TRBD2; j_call: TRBJ2-1; clone_size: -
cdr3_nt: TGTGCCGCCAGGGGTGGTAATTCACCCCTCCACTTT; cdr3_aa: CAARGGNSPLHF; v_call: TRBV19; d_call: -; j_call: TRBJ1-6; clone_size: -
cdr3_nt: TGTGCCAGCAGCATAAGACTAGCGGGAATCTACGAGCAGTACTTC; cdr3_aa: CASSIRLAGIYEQYF; v_call: TRBV5-4; d_call: TRBD2; j_call: TRBJ2-7; clone_size: -
cdr3_nt: TGTGCCAGCAGTTTATTATCCGGTATAGGGCTAATCAATCAGCCCCAGCATTTT; cdr3_aa: CASSLLSGIGLINQPQHF; v_call: TRBV28; d_call: -; j_call: TRBJ1-5; clone_size: -
cdr3_nt: TGTGCCAGCAGCCAAGATCGGCGGTTGGAAGGCAATCCAAACTATGGCTACACCTTC; cdr3_aa: CASSQDRRLEGNPNYGYTF; v_call: TRBV14; d_call: -; j_call: TRBJ1-2; clone_size: -
cdr3_nt: TGTGCCAGCAGCCACACAGGGGGCTCTTCACCCCTCCACTTT; cdr3_aa: CASSHTGGSSPLHF; v_call: TRBV7-3; d_call: TRBD1; j_call: TRBJ1-6; clone_size: -
cdr3_nt: TGTGCCAGCAGGAACACCGGGGAGCTGTTTTTT; cdr3_aa: CASRNTGELFF; v_call: TRBV6-5; d_call: -; j_call: TRBJ2-2; clone_size: -
cdr3_nt: TGTGCCAGCAGCTCCGACGGGACAGGGGGAGGCGAGCAGTACTTC; cdr3_aa: CASSSDGTGGGEQYF; v_call: TRBV11-1; d_call: TRBD1; j_call: TRBJ2-7; clone_size: -
cdr3_nt: TGTGCCACCCTCACCACAGATACACAGTATTTT; cdr3_aa: CATLTTDTQYF; v_call: TRBV2; d_call: -; j_call: TRBJ2-3; clone_size: -
cdr3_nt: TGTGCCAGCAGCTCCCAGGGGGCCGTTGAAAAACTGTTTTTT; cdr3_aa: CASSSQGAVEKLFF; v_call: TRBV5-4; d_call: TRBD1; j_call: TRBJ1-4; clone_size: once
cdr3_nt: TGTGCCAGCAGCTTAGCGATTAGCGGGGGGTTCAATGAGCAGTTCTTC; cdr3_aa: CASSLAISGGFNEQFF; v_call: TRBV7-2; d_call: TRBD2; j_call: TRBJ2-1; clone_size: -
cdr3_nt: TGTGCCATCAGTGACCAGGGGACTTACGAGCAGTACTTC; cdr3_aa: CAISDQGTYEQYF; v_call: TRBV10-3; d_call: -; j_call: TRBJ2-7; clone_size: -
cdr3_nt: TGTGCCAGCAGCTTAGCGGGGGACATCACTGAAGCTTTCTTT; cdr3_aa: CASSLAGDITEAFF; v_call: TRBV11-2; d_call: -; j_call: TRBJ1-1; clone_size: -
cdr3_nt: TGTGCCAGCAGCTTTCAAATCTCTGGGGCCAACGTCCTGACTTTC; cdr3_aa: CASSFQISGANVLTF; v_call: TRBV7-9; d_call: -; j_call: TRBJ2-6; clone_size: -
cdr3_nt: TGTGCCAGCAGCTTCGGGAGGCATCAGCCCCAGCATTTT; cdr3_aa: CASSFGRHQPQHF; v_call: TRBV7-6; d_call: -; j_call: TRBJ1-5; clone_size: -
cdr3_nt: TGTGCCAGCAGCTCCGGTGAAAGTTCACCCCTCCACTTT; cdr3_aa: CASSSGESSPLHF; v_call: TRBV7-9; d_call: -; j_call: TRBJ1-6; clone_size: -
cdr3_nt: TGTGCCAGCAACGCAGAAATGAACACTGAAGCTTTCTTT; cdr3_aa: CASNAEMNTEAFF; v_call: TRBV2; d_call: -; j_call: TRBJ1-1; clone_size: -
cdr3_nt: TGTGCCAGCAGCCACCGGACAGGGAAAGGCGAGCAGTTCTTC; cdr3_aa: CASSHRTGKGEQFF; v_call: TRBV7-9; d_call: TRBD1; j_call: TRBJ2-1; clone_size: -
cdr3_nt: TGTGCCAGCAGGGGACAGGGTAACACCGGGGAGCTGTTTTTT; cdr3_aa: CASRGQGNTGELFF; v_call: TRBV9; d_call: TRBD1; j_call: TRBJ2-2; clone_size: -
cdr3_nt: TGTGCCAGCAGCCCCCGGGCAGCCCGGTCCACCGGGGAGCTGTTTTTT; cdr3_aa: CASSPRAARSTGELFF; v_call: TRBV9; d_call: -; j_call: TRBJ2-2; clone_size: -
cdr3_nt: TGTGCCACCAGCGCCCGGACAGGACAGAACACTGAAGCTTTCTTT; cdr3_aa: CATSARTGQNTEAFF; v_call: TRBV15; d_call: TRBD1; j_call: TRBJ1-1; clone_size: once
cdr3_nt: TGCGCCAGCAGCTCTCAGACAGGGGCGAACTATGGCTACACCTTC; cdr3_aa: CASSSQTGANYGYTF; v_call: TRBV5-1; d_call: TRBD1; j_call: TRBJ1-2; clone_size: -
cdr3_nt: TGTGCCTGGAGTGTAAGGACAGGCTACGAGCAGTACTTC; cdr3_aa: CAWSVRTGYEQYF; v_call: TRBV30; d_call: TRBD1; j_call: TRBJ2-7; clone_size: -
cdr3_nt: TGTGCCAGCAGCTTAACCCAGGCAGCGTCAGAGACCCAGTACTTC; cdr3_aa: CASSLTQAASETQYF; v_call: TRBV7-9; d_call: -; j_call: TRBJ2-5; clone_size: -
cdr3_nt: TGCGCCAGCAGGCTGGGACTTGGACCTAACGAGCAGTACTTC; cdr3_aa: CASRLGLGPNEQYF; v_call: TRBV10-2; d_call: -; j_call: TRBJ2-7; clone_size: -
cdr3_nt: TGCGCCAGCAGCCCCAAACCGACTAGCGGGGGACACACAGATACGCAGTATTTT; cdr3_aa: CASSPKPTSGGHTDTQYF; v_call: TRBV5-1; d_call: TRBD2; j_call: TRBJ2-3; clone_size: -
cdr3_nt: TGTGCCAGCAGCTTAGCGCCCACAGAGCAGTACTTC; cdr3_aa: CASSLAPTEQYF; v_call: TRBV7-9; d_call: -; j_call: TRBJ2-7; clone_size: -
cdr3_nt: TGTGCCAGCAGTTCACCGCCTGAGGCTTTCTTT; cdr3_aa: CASSSPPEAFF; v_call: TRBV27; d_call: -; j_call: TRBJ1-1; clone_size: -
cdr3_nt: TGTGCCAGCAGGTTTGTCAGGGGCGGTGGCTACACCTTC; cdr3_aa: CASRFVRGGGYTF; v_call: TRBV27; d_call: -; j_call: TRBJ1-2; clone_size: -
cdr3_nt: TGTGCCAGCAGCTTTAATGAGCCTGAAGCTTTCTTT; cdr3_aa: CASSFNEPEAFF; v_call: TRBV7-2; d_call: -; j_call: TRBJ1-1; clone_size: -
cdr3_nt: TGTGCCAGCAGATCCAGTCTGGGCGGGGGGGCCTACAATGAGCAGTTCTTC; cdr3_aa: CASRSSLGGGAYNEQFF; v_call: TRBV5-4; d_call: TRBD2; j_call: TRBJ2-1; clone_size: -
cdr3_nt: TGTGCCAGCAGCTCTAACCAAGAGACCCAGTACTTC; cdr3_aa: CASSSNQETQYF; v_call: TRBV11-3; d_call: -; j_call: TRBJ2-5; clone_size: -
cdr3_nt: TGTGCCAGTAGAAACGGGGGGGAGCAGTTCTTC; cdr3_aa: CASRNGGEQFF; v_call: TRBV19; d_call: TRBD2; j_call: TRBJ2-1; clone_size: -
cdr3_nt: TGTGCCAGCAGCTTGCTGGAGACCCAGTACTTC; cdr3_aa: CASSLLETQYF; v_call: TRBV7-9; d_call: -; j_call: TRBJ2-5; clone_size: -
cdr3_nt: TGTGCCAGCAGCTTGGGACCCAATCAGCCCCAGCATTTT; cdr3_aa: CASSLGPNQPQHF; v_call: TRBV5-8; d_call: -; j_call: TRBJ1-5; clone_size: -
cdr3_nt: TGTGCCAGTAGTAGGACAGGGGGGGGCAATCAGCCCCAGCATTTT; cdr3_aa: CASSRTGGGNQPQHF; v_call: TRBV19; d_call: TRBD1; j_call: TRBJ1-5; clone_size: -
cdr3_nt: TGTGCCATCAGTCCCCGGACCGGTATCTCTGGAAACACCATATATTTT; cdr3_aa: CAISPRTGISGNTIYF; v_call: TRBV10-3; d_call: -; j_call: TRBJ1-3; clone_size: -
cdr3_nt: TGTGCCAGCAGTGAAGCGATTCCGGGTCTTCCACCCAATCAGCCCCAGCATTTT; cdr3_aa: CASSEAIPGLPPNQPQHF; v_call: TRBV6-1; d_call: -; j_call: TRBJ1-5; clone_size: -
cdr3_nt: TGCGCCAGCAGCGACAGTATTAACTATGGCTACACCTTC; cdr3_aa: CASSDSINYGYTF; v_call: TRBV4-1; d_call: -; j_call: TRBJ1-2; clone_size: -
cdr3_nt: TGCGCCAGCAGCCAAGGAACTGGTAGAACTAATGAAAAACTGTTTTTT; cdr3_aa: CASSQGTGRTNEKLFF; v_call: TRBV4-3; d_call: -; j_call: TRBJ1-4; clone_size: -
cdr3_nt: TGTGCCAGCAGAGAGGGCTACGAGCAGTACTTC; cdr3_aa: CASREGYEQYF; v_call: TRBV28; d_call: -; j_call: TRBJ2-7; clone_size: -
cdr3_nt: TGTGCCAGCAGCCCAGGGGGCGCCTACAATGAGCAGTTCTTC; cdr3_aa: CASSPGGAYNEQFF; v_call: TRBV5-6; d_call: TRBD1; j_call: TRBJ2-1; clone_size: once
cdr3_nt: TGCGCCAGCAGTCAAGGTCGCAGGGTGAGCTACAATGAGCAGTTCTTC; cdr3_aa: CASSQGRRVSYNEQFF; v_call: TRBV23-1; d_call: -; j_call: TRBJ2-1; clone_size: -
cdr3_nt: TGTGCCAGTAGTAGACAGATCCAAGAGACCCAGTACTTC; cdr3_aa: CASSRQIQETQYF; v_call: TRBV19; d_call: -; j_call: TRBJ2-5; clone_size: -